The rows below give T cell receptor beta chains drawn from one sample of a study of blood T cell repertoires in COVID-19. The protocol was immunoSEQ multiplex PCR, while the TCRdb copy is restricted to in-frame clones and leaves out a portion. Counted here are 84,000 or so clones, 83% occurring once; the ten biggest clones make up about 31%. The source material was peripheral blood. The receptor source for this set is a woman of 80 years or more with acute or convalescent COVID-19. CDR3s include the opening cysteine and the closing phenylalanine or tryptophan. D genes are given only for firm matches. The size of a clone is reported for some rows only, either as once, few or many, or as a class for expanded clones.

TRBD2,NA,TRBJ2-1,TRBV4-2,TGTGCCAGCAGCCAAGGGCCCCCGGGACTAGCATCCTACAATGAGCAGTTCTTC,CASSQGPPGLASYNEQFF
NA,NA,TRBJ2-5,TRBV6-5,TGTGCCAGCAGTCCCCCGGGAGAGACCCAGTACTTC,CASSPPGETQYF
TRBD1,NA,TRBJ1-4,TRBV7-9,TGTGCCAGCAGCCCCTATGCAGGGGGCATTGAAAAACTGTTTTTT,CASSPYAGGIEKLFF
NA,few,TRBJ1-1,TRBV6-2/TRBV6-3,TGTGCCAGCAGTTACGCGCCGACAGGGAACACTGAAGCTTTCTTT,CASSYAPTGNTEAFF
TRBD2,NA,TRBJ2-1,TRBV13,TGTGCCAGCAGCTTCAGACTAGCGGGAGCCTACAATGAGCAGTTCTTC,CASSFRLAGAYNEQFF
TRBD2,NA,TRBJ2-5,TRBV7-9,TGTGCCAGCAGACCCTCCGGGAGGACCGGGGAGACCCAGTACTTC,CASRPSGRTGETQYF
NA,medium-sized,TRBJ2-7,TRBV7-9,TGTGCCAGCAGCTTAATTCAGGGCCCCGCTAAGGGGTACGAGCAGTACTTC,CASSLIQGPAKGYEQYF
NA,NA,TRBJ2-5,TRBV5-1,TGCGCCAGCAGCATCGGGAACCCACTACAAGAGACCCAGTACTTC,CASSIGNPLQETQYF
TRBD2,NA,TRBJ2-3,TRBV5-4,TGTGCCAGCAGCTCCCTAGCGGGAGGGCAGACAGATACGCAGTATTTT,CASSSLAGGQTDTQYF
TRBD2,NA,TRBJ2-7,TRBV18,TGTGCCAGCTCACCTGGACTAGCGGGAGACTACGAGCAGTACTTC,CASSPGLAGDYEQYF
NA,NA,TRBJ2-7,TRBV9,TGTGCCAGCAGCGCACGCGCGGACTCCTCCTACGAGCAGTACTTC,CASSARADSSYEQYF
NA,NA,TRBJ2-7,TRBV18,TGTGCCAGCTCAGGGGGCTCCGACTACGAGCAGTACTTC,CASSGGSDYEQYF
NA,few,TRBJ1-1,TRBV2,TGTGCGTCGGGGGGGATGAACACTGAAGCTTTCTTT,CASGGMNTEAFF
TRBD2,NA,TRBJ2-5,TRBV7-2,TGTGCCAGCAGCTTGGGACTAGCCCGGCGAGGGACCCAGTACTTC,CASSLGLARRGTQYF
NA,once,TRBJ1-3,TRBV30,TGTGCCTGGAGTAAATACGAGTCTCCCTCTGGAAACACCATATATTTT,CAWSKYESPSGNTIYF
NA,NA,TRBJ2-3,TRBV6-5,TGTGCCAGCAGTTCGTACAGGGTCCCAGATACGCAGTATTTT,CASSSYRVPDTQYF
TRBD1,NA,TRBJ1-1,TRBV29-1,TGCAGCACCAGACAGGGAATGAACACTGAAGCTTTCTTT,CSTRQGMNTEAFF
NA,NA,TRBJ1-5,TRBV7-2,TGTGCCAGCAGCGGGTCTTTACTATCGCCCCAGCATTTT,CASSGSLLSPQHF
NA,NA,TRBJ2-3,TRBV7-2,TGTGCCAGCAGGCCAACAGGGACAGATACGCAGTATTTT,CASRPTGTDTQYF
TRBD2,NA,TRBJ2-1,TRBV7-9,TGTGCCAGCAGCTTTAGGACTAGCGCCTACAATGAGCAGTTCTTC,CASSFRTSAYNEQFF
NA,NA,TRBJ2-1,TRBV21-1,TGTGCCAGCAGCAATCTAGCAGACTACAATGAGCAGTTCTTC,CASSNLADYNEQFF
TRBD1,NA,TRBJ2-6,TRBV12-5,TGTGCTAGTAACAGGGGGCCCACTGGGGCCAACGTCCTGACTTTC,CASNRGPTGANVLTF
NA,NA,TRBJ2-5,TRBV7-2,TGTGCCAGCAGCTTACGGGCCGGGACAATCCAAGAGACCCAGTACTTC,CASSLRAGTIQETQYF
NA,NA,TRBJ2-5,TRBV7-9,TGTGCCAGCAGCTTAGCGGGCCTGTACCAAGAGACCCAGTACTTC,CASSLAGLYQETQYF
NA,once,TRBJ2-5,TRBV4-2,TGTGCCAGCAGCCAAGATCGGCGCGGGATGAGGGAGACCCAGTACTTC,CASSQDRRGMRETQYF
TRBD2,NA,TRBJ2-7,TRBV28,TGTGCCAGCAGCCTCAGCAGGACTAGCGGGAGCCGCCACGAGCAGTACTTC,CASSLSRTSGSRHEQYF
NA,NA,TRBJ1-1,TRBV5-1,TGCGCCAGCAGCTTGGGGGGAGTGCACACTGAAGCTTTCTTT,CASSLGGVHTEAFF